Listed here are 22 T cell receptor beta chains from one sample, sequenced in a study of cytomegalovirus exposure and HLA in healthy donors (dated by TCRdb to the late 2010s). Library creation used the immunoSEQ multiplex PCR assay. TCRdb carries this immuneACCESS record with in-frame sequences only. Its versions omit some clonotypes, under half of them owing to an unresolved V gene in the studies checked, with the rest unexplained. Recorded for this sample are about 64,000 clones; about 91% of them occurred a single time. Over 1% of the sample comes from the top ten. Sequencing used PBMCs. The origin of the receptors is a young woman in good health and CMV-seronegative.

This clone appeared a single time. The chain uses TRBV10-2 and TRBJ2-7; D unresolved. Trimming removed 7 bases at V and 3 bases at J, with 22 bases between. CDR3 length: 16 residues. The germline CDR1 and CDR2 sequences are WSHSY and SAAADI. CDR3 DNA sequence: TGCGCCAGCACTCTTAACCGGGTGACGAACGGCTACGAGCAGTACTTC. The encoded protein is CASTLNRVTNGYEQYF.

V is TRBV6-1 and J is TRBJ2-5; a possible D gene is TRBD1 (5 bases). The CDR3 is 15 residues long. Germline-derived CDR1 and CDR2 are MNHNS and SASEGT. The V gene lost 5 bases and the J gene lost 5 bases, with 18 bases spanning the gap. The CDR3 coding sequence is TGTGCCAGCAGTCGGACCAAGGGGTACAGGGAGACCCAGTACTTC. This codes for CASSRTKGYRETQYF.

V usage is TRBV11-2 and J usage is TRBJ2-3, with TRBD2 as a possible D gene (6 bases). The CDR3 is made up of 15 amino acids. In germline, CDR1 is SGHAT, CDR2 FQNNGV. The germline V and J ends were trimmed by 1 base and 2 bases, with 10 bases remaining between them. In nucleotides, the CDR3 is TGTGCCAGCAGCTTAGTCGGAGGGAACACAGATACGCAGTATTTT. Its protein product is CASSLVGGNTDTQYF.

The V and J genes are TRBV11-3 and TRBJ1-1; the match to TRBD1 covers 9 bases. The CDR3 length is 15 residues. V lost 3 bases, J lost 4 bases, and 6 bases stayed unmatched. Looked up from germline, CDR1 is SGHNT and CDR2 is YENEEA. The CDR3 nucleotides are TGTGCCAGCAGCTTTTACAGGGGGCCAGGCACTGAAGCTTTCTTT. Protein sequence: CASSFYRGPGTEAFF. The entire variable domain, with the rest obtained from reference TRBV11-3 and TRBJ1-1, is as follows: EAGVVQSPRYKIIEKKQPVAFWCNPISGHNTLYWYLQNLGQGPELLIRYENEEAVDDSQLPKDRFSAERLKGVDSTLKIQPAELGDSAVYLCASSFYRGPGTEAFFGQGTRLTVV.

The chain joins TRBV5-4 to TRBJ1-1; D is possibly TRBD1 (5 bases). The V end was cut by 0 bases, the J end by 1 base, with 7 bases between. Germline-derived CDR1 and CDR2 are SGHNT and YYREEE (reference sequence). There are 14 residues in the CDR3. The CDR3 sequence is CASSLADRNTEAFF. In DNA form, the CDR3 reads TGTGCCAGCAGCTTGGCCGACAGGAACACTGAAGCTTTCTTT.

The chain has TRBV6-4 and TRBJ1-1; the D is unclear. Germline lookup yields CDR1 MRHNA and CDR2 SNTAGT. V shed 6 bases and J shed 6 bases, with 8 bases lying between them. The CDR3 extends over 11 amino acids. CDR3 loop: CASRPGSEAFF. CDR3 DNA sequence: TGTGCCAGCAGGCCGGGATCTGAAGCTTTCTTT.

This chain joins TRBV11-2 and TRBJ2-1; 13 bases line up with TRBD2. V trimming: 0 bases; J trimming: 0 bases; junction bases outside the gene matches: 5. CDR1 SGHAT and CDR2 FQNNGV come from the germline V gene. This CDR3 comprises 19 residues. As DNA, the CDR3 is TGTGCCAGCAGCTTAGACGAGACTAGCGGGAGGAGCTCCTACAATGAGCAGTTCTTC. This translates into CASSLDETSGRSSYNEQFF.

The J gene is TRBJ2-7, the V gene TRBV19, with TRBD1 matching 10 bases. Losses at the gene ends were 5 bases for V and 2 bases for J; bases not matched to a gene: 6. Germline CDR1 is LNHDA and CDR2 is SQIVND (reference sequence). There are 15 residues in the CDR3. The CDR3 DNA follows: TGTGCCAGTAGTTCCCGGGACAGGGGCCCCTACGAGCAGTACTTC. Translation gives CASSSRDRGPYEQYF.

The count of this clone is one. The chain joins TRBV11-2 to TRBJ1-1; 9 nucleotides match TRBD1. J lost 5 bases, V lost 3 bases, and 7 bases had no gene match. This CDR3 is built from 15 residues. Germline CDR1 is SGHAT and CDR2 is FQNNGV. The CDR3 sequence: CASSFWDRVRTEAFF. The CDR3 DNA reads as TGTGCCAGCAGCTTTTGGGACAGGGTGAGGACTGAAGCTTTCTTT.

V and J are TRBV15 and TRBJ2-1, with 9 positions matching TRBD2. The germline V gene encodes CDR1 LNHNV and CDR2 YYDKDF (reference sequence). V shed 5 bases, J shed 12 bases, and the junction held 5 bases outside the gene matches. CDR3 length: 12 amino acids. The CDR3 coding sequence is TGTGCCACCAGCGCCCGACTAGCGGCGCAGTTCTTC. It is translated as CATSARLAAQFF.

The DNA of the CDR3 is TGTGCCAGCAGCTTACAGGGGACTGGAAACACCATATATTTT. The encoded protein is CASSLQGTGNTIYF. The chain is built from TRBV13 and TRBJ1-3, with D possibly matching TRBD1 (6 bases). V lost 2 bases to trimming and J lost 2 bases, with 7 bases between them. The CDR3 is 14 amino acids. Germline CDR1 is PRHDT and CDR2 is FYEKMQ (reference sequence).

The chain carries TRBV7-9 and TRBJ1-6; possibly TRBD1 for D (5 bases). The germline gives CDR1 SEHNR, CDR2 FQNEAQ (reference sequence). V lost 3 bases and J lost 10, with 22 bases in between. The CDR3 covers 17 residues. DNA for the CDR3: TGTGCCAGCAGCTTCGTGGGGGGATGGAACCCTCACTCACCCCTCCACTTT. Residues: CASSFVGGWNPHSPLHF.

The chain combines TRBV7-6 with TRBJ2-1, with 8 bases aligning to TRBD2. The ends lost 3 bases at V and 2 bases at J; junction bases unmatched: 3. The CDR3 loop spans 15 amino acids. Germline values: CDR1 SGHVS, CDR2 FNYEAQ. Here the CDR3 reads CASSLAGGPYNEQFF. CDR3 sequence (DNA): TGTGCCAGCAGCTTGGCGGGGGGCCCCTACAATGAGCAGTTCTTC.

The chain couples TRBV6-6 to TRBJ2-7; 7 positions match TRBD1. J lost 5 bases, V lost 5 bases, and 12 bases had no gene match. The CDR3 sequence is 15 residues long. Germline V gene data show CDR1 as MNHNY and CDR2 as SVGAGI (reference sequence). CDR3 sequence: CASSPIGQVLHEQYF. In nucleotides, the CDR3 is TGTGCCAGCAGTCCCATCGGACAGGTGTTACACGAGCAGTACTTC.

This chain links TRBV4-3 with TRBJ2-7; TRBD1 aligns across 9 bases. The J segment lost 1 base and the V segment lost 1 base, leaving 2 bases of the junction unmatched. Germline V gives CDR1 LGHNA, CDR2 YSLEER. The CDR3 runs to 15 residues. DNA for the CDR3: TGCGCCAGCAGCCAAGGGACAGGGGAATCCTACGAGCAGTACTTC. It yields the protein CASSQGTGESYEQYF.

The CDR3 DNA is TGTGCCAGCAGCGGACGACAGGCTAGGCCGACTAAAGGGAATCAGCCCCAGCATTTT. Protein: CASSGRQARPTKGNQPQHF. The chain links TRBV2 to TRBJ1-5, with D maybe TRBD1 (6 bases). With 6 bases removed from V and 4 bases from J, the gap between germline ends came to 28 bases. There are 19 residues in the CDR3. Germline V gene data show CDR1 as SNHLY and CDR2 as FYNNEI.

This chain joins TRBV13 and TRBJ2-1, with 8 bases identical to TRBD2. The V and J ends lost 10 bases and 2 bases, in that order; junction bases with no gene match: 4. Germline V CDR1 and CDR2: PRHDT, FYEKMQ (reference sequence). The CDR3 extends over 13 amino acids. CDR3 loop: CAIPGLAYNEQFF. The CDR3 nucleotides are TGTGCCATCCCGGGACTAGCCTACAATGAGCAGTTCTTC.

The chain carries TRBV4-1 and TRBJ2-1; 12 nucleotides align to TRBD1. This CDR3 contains 17 residues. V was pared by 2 bases and J by 7 bases, with 9 bases of the junction left unmatched. Per germline, CDR1 MGHRA and CDR2 YSYEKL. The CDR3 DNA reads as TGCGCCAGCAGCCAAAGGCCCCGGGACAGGGGGCTGAATGAGCAGTTCTTC. Translated: CASSQRPRDRGLNEQFF.

J is TRBJ2-3 and V is TRBV30; D might be TRBD2 (6 bases). The CDR3 covers 15 residues. V was pared by 0 bases and J by 2 bases, with 12 bases between. Per germline, CDR1 GTSNPN and CDR2 SVGIG (reference sequence). The DNA of the CDR3 is TGTGCCTGGAGTGTAAGATGGAGGGACACAGATACGCAGTATTTT. Amino acid sequence: CAWSVRWRDTDTQYF.

This clone was observed a single time. This chain uses TRBV4-1 with TRBJ1-5; D uncertain. Germline values: CDR1 MGHRA, CDR2 YSYEKL. The V end lost 0 bases, the J end lost 2 bases, and 8 bases lay between the germline ends. The CDR3 sequence is 15 residues long. The CDR3 protein is CASSQEAQGNQPQHF. The CDR3 DNA reads TGCGCCAGCAGCCAAGAGGCCCAGGGCAATCAGCCCCAGCATTTT.

This chain joins TRBV27 and TRBJ2-3; 9 bases are a match to TRBD2. J lost 0 bases, V lost 5 bases, and 6 bases had no gene match. Germline CDR1 is MNHEY and CDR2 is SMNVEV (reference sequence). This CDR3 has 16 amino acids. The chain's CDR3 is CASSILAGVSTDTQYF. CDR3 in DNA: TGTGCCAGCAGTATCTTAGCGGGGGTTAGCACAGATACGCAGTATTTT.

The genes are TRBV30 and TRBJ1-4; a weak D match, TRBD1 (5 bases). Germline V gene lookup returns CDR1 GTSNPN and CDR2 SVGIG (reference sequence). Trimming pared 5 bases from V and 6 bases from J, leaving 7 bases between. This CDR3 has 11 residues. CDR3 region: CAWQGYEKLFF. In DNA form, the CDR3 reads TGTGCCTGGCAGGGTTATGAAAAACTGTTTTTT.